This paragraph covers one T cell receptor (beta chain) sequence. Its antigen remains unidentified. Without any cell sorting, roughly 18-31 mg of bulk tissue yielded co-extracted RNA and DNA. Surgical resection treated primary liver carcinoma in the patients. HBV chronically infected the treatment-naive patients. Germline CDR1 reads SGHAT; CDR2 reads FQNNGV. The V end lost 4 bases, the J end lost 1 base, and 14 bases lay between the germline ends. The CDR3 spans 15 residues. The data are from a study of tumor-infiltrating lymphocytes in primary liver carcinoma. General study points: Paired tumor-adjacent and tumor-blood samples overlapped less than tumor region pairs did. The 250 largest clones made up significantly more of tumor than blood repertoires (p = 0.039).

A constant-region primer primed TCR beta cDNA synthesis from 400 to 550 ng of total RNA. Employing slightly modified ARM-PCR, three nested multiplex PCR rounds were run, and these gave rise to the TCR beta libraries. The first two PCR rounds used TRBV1-TRBV30 forward primers with a C-beta reverse primer, 10 to 11 cycles each. One entry per CDR3 protein, called by TCRdb with MiXCR from the multiplex PCR reads. Here the sample spans about 78,000 distinct CDR3 sequences, roughly three quarters being singletons. What was sequenced was liver tumor tissue from sampling region 4. Documented subset: tumor region T4, right-lateral pole. The receptor's source is a man between 35 and 55 years old with primary liver carcinoma and hepatitis B virus infection. J is TRBJ2-7 and V is TRBV11-2, with no clear D. CDR3 DNA sequence: TGTGCCAGCAGCTCCTCGGCAGGATCATCCTACGAGCAGTACTTC. This translates into CASSSSAGSSYEQYF.